This is a list of T cell receptor beta chains from one sample in a study of early T cells in non-severe SARS-CoV-2 infection. MiXCR, run by TCRdb on the 5' RACE reads, gives a single entry per CDR3 protein. The table lists around 50,000 distinct CDR3 sequences, about 4.6% of them singletons. The material sequenced was whole blood. Receptor source: an adult who was a healthcare worker with PCR-confirmed SARS-CoV-2 infection or an uninfected control (not recorded which). Each CDR3 is given with its conserved first and last residue. A D gene is named only where the DNA matches it firmly. Only part of the rows carry a size: once, few, many, or a class if the clone is expanded.

V gene,J gene,D gene,clone size,CDR3 protein,CDR3 DNA
TRBV5-1,TRBJ1-4,TRBD1,many,CASSLMGQENEKLFF,TGCGCCAGCAGCTTGATGGGACAGGAGAATGAAAAACTGTTTTTT
TRBV6-1,TRBJ2-1,TRBD2,many,CATKPGLASYNEQFF,TGTGCCACCAAACCCGGACTAGCGTCTTACAATGAGCAGTTCTTC
TRBV10-2,TRBJ2-6,-,many,CASSEYQSSGANVLTF,TGCGCCAGCAGTGAGTACCAGAGCTCTGGGGCCAACGTCCTGACTTTC
TRBV5-4,TRBJ2-7,TRBD1,many,CASSTRDSTYEQYF,TGTGCCAGCAGCACCCGGGACAGTACCTACGAGCAGTACTTC
TRBV7-2,TRBJ2-7,TRBD1,many,CASSLGQGRAYEQYF,TGTGCCAGCAGCTTAGGACAGGGCAGGGCCTACGAGCAGTACTTC
TRBV7-9,TRBJ2-1,TRBD2,many,CASSLVGLAGGEQFF,TGTGCCAGCAGCTTAGTCGGACTAGCGGGCGGGGAGCAGTTCTTC
TRBV11-2,TRBJ2-3,-,many,CASSLANAEGTQYF,TGTGCCAGCAGCTTAGCAAATGCGGAAGGTACGCAGTATTTT
TRBV7-2,TRBJ2-3,TRBD2,-,CASSSRLAGADTQYF,TGTGCCAGCAGCTCTCGACTAGCGGGGGCAGATACGCAGTATTTT
TRBV19,TRBJ1-4,-,-,CASTGTENEKLFF,TGTGCCAGTACCGGGACTGAGAATGAAAAACTGTTTTTT
TRBV29-1,TRBJ1-1,-,many,CSGQDGEVPEAFF,TGCAGCGGCCAAGATGGAGAAGTCCCTGAAGCTTTCTTT
TRBV12-3/TRBV12-4,TRBJ1-5,-,few,CATSQTGPNQPQHF,TGTGCCACATCCCAGACAGGACCAAATCAGCCCCAGCATTTT
TRBV7-6,TRBJ2-1,TRBD2,many,CASSFSGVSYNEQFF,TGTGCCAGCAGCTTTAGCGGGGTCTCCTACAATGAGCAGTTCTTC
TRBV10-3,TRBJ1-1,TRBD1,many,CAISYGTGNTEAFF,TGTGCCATCAGTTACGGGACAGGGAACACTGAAGCTTTCTTT
TRBV2,TRBJ2-7,-,many,CASIPPQASSYEQYF,TGTGCCAGCATTCCTCCCCAAGCTAGCTCCTACGAGCAGTACTTC
TRBV10-3,TRBJ1-6,-,many,CAISESDSNNSPLHF,TGTGCCATCAGTGAGTCGGACAGTAACAATTCACCCCTCCACTTT
TRBV30,TRBJ2-1,TRBD2,many,CAWSVGTSGTNEQFF,TGTGCCTGGAGTGTAGGGACTAGCGGGACCAATGAGCAGTTCTTC
TRBV6-6,TRBJ1-1,-,many,CASSYRDTEAFF,TGTGCCAGCAGTTATCGGGACACTGAAGCTTTCTTT
TRBV10-3,TRBJ2-3,-,few,CAILHGTKSTDTQYF,TGTGCCATTCTGCACGGGACAAAGAGCACAGATACGCAGTATTTT
TRBV10-3,TRBJ2-3,TRBD2,-,CAIRLAGVTDTQYF,TGTGCCATCAGACTAGCGGGGGTCACAGATACGCAGTATTTT
TRBV18,TRBJ1-1,-,many,CASSPFPTITDTEAFF,TGTGCCAGCTCACCGTTCCCGACAATAACTGATACTGAAGCTTTCTTT
TRBV12-3/TRBV12-4,TRBJ2-3,-,many,CASRSGATQYF,TGTGCCAGCAGGTCAGGAGCTACGCAGTATTTT
TRBV21-1,TRBJ2-3,-,-,CASSTGGTGVLTDTQYF,TGTGCCAGCAGCACCGGGGGGACAGGGGTCCTCACAGATACGCAGTATTTT
TRBV5-6,TRBJ1-1,-,few,CASSGRTGRRNTEAFF,TGTGCCAGCAGCGGCCGGACGGGGAGAAGGAACACTGAAGCTTTCTTT
TRBV20-1,TRBJ2-1,-,-,CSARRSRLAGNEQFF,TGCAGTGCTAGAAGGAGTCGGCTAGCAGGAAATGAGCAGTTCTTC